This T cell receptor (beta chain) was profiled in a study of monozygotic twins with inflammatory bowel disease. Study conclusions and caveats: Clonotypes shared with others were fewer in IBD patients than in healthy twins, especially with disease activity. Patients with IBD had less TCRbeta diversity (inverse Simpson) than their healthy co-twins.

The CDR3 consists of 17 residues. The germline V gene has CDR1 SGHTA and CDR2 FQGNSA. TCRalpha and TCRbeta cDNA went through nested PCRs of approximately 17 and 9 cycles, two in total. TCRdb reworked the 5' RACE reads into one entry per CDR3 protein, no DNA. The ten most abundant clones cover 2% to 3% of a sample with under 150,000 distinct CDR3 sequences. Comments on this clonotype: Antigen: not known.

The V gene is TRBV7-2, the J gene TRBJ2-6; absent DNA, TCRdb's TRBD1 call cannot be checked. Sequencing input: blood. The clonotype comes from a human donor with ulcerative colitis or Crohn's disease, or a healthy co-twin of an affected twin (not recorded which). Here the CDR3 reads CASSLRDVYSGANVLTF.